A single sample gave rise to the 5 T cell receptor beta chains below, sequenced in a study of response to subunit inactivated influenza vaccine. TCRdb used MiXCR to reprocess the RT-PCR reads, holding one entry per CDR3 protein. The profile shows about 700,000 distinct CDR3 sequences, approximately 13% of them singletons. The sequencing used PBMCs from blood, collected around 14 days before vaccination. The source of these receptors is a man aged 50 to 59 who received an inactivated influenza vaccine.

This clonotype was counted only a few times. This chain uses TRBV7-2 with TRBJ2-3, with 13 bases aligning to TRBD2. The V and J ends lost 5 bases and 6 bases, in that order; junction bases with no gene match: 5. From germline, CDR1 is SGHTA and CDR2 FQGNSA. CDR3 length: 15 residues. The CDR3 coding sequence is TGTGCCAGCAGCAAACTAGCGGGGGGGCAGGATACGCAGTATTTT. Amino acid sequence: CASSKLAGGQDTQYF.

In its sample, this clonotype was seen a few times. The chain links TRBV24-1 to TRBJ2-1; TRBD2 is a possible D gene (7 bases). Germline V CDR1 and CDR2: KGHDR, SFDVKD. The CDR3 spans 17 residues. The V and J ends lost 5 bases and 0 bases respectively, with 16 bases between them. DNA for the CDR3: TGTGCCACCAGTGGGGCAAGCGGGACAATCTCCTACAATGAGCAGTTCTTC. Translated: CATSGASGTISYNEQFF.

The chain is built from TRBV7-9 and TRBJ2-5, with 13 bases matching TRBD2. The CDR3 is 16 residues long. The trim removed 4 bases at V and 4 bases at J, leaving 6 bases unmatched. Germline assignment: CDR1 SEHNR and CDR2 FQNEAQ (reference sequence). The DNA of the CDR3 is TGTGCCAGCAGCTCCGCCGGACTAGCGGGAGCAGAGACCCAGTACTTC. This encodes CASSSAGLAGAETQYF.

This clonotype was seen more than once but under ten times. The chain carries TRBV7-2 and TRBJ2-7, with 7 nucleotides matching TRBD2. Germline-derived CDR1 and CDR2 are SGHTA and FQGNSA. The CDR3 has 16 amino acids. Trimming cost V 5 bases and J 2 bases; bases outside gene matches: 12. CDR3 sequence: CASSPHGTSEPYEQYF. For the CDR3, the DNA is TGTGCCAGCAGCCCCCACGGAACTAGCGAACCCTACGAGCAGTACTTC.

This clonotype occurred a few times. The chain joins TRBV29-1 to TRBJ1-1; D not certain. Germline values: CDR1 SQVTM, CDR2 ANQGSEA. Trimming removed 3 bases at V and 0 bases at J, with 8 bases between. The length of the CDR3 is 13 residues. The CDR3 DNA reads TGCAGCGTTGAGGTCAGGCTGAACACTGAAGCTTTCTTT. Amino acid sequence: CSVEVRLNTEAFF. Using reference TRBV29-1 and TRBJ1-1 for the parts outside the CDR3, the full variable domain is SAVISQKPSRDICQRGTSLTIQCQVDSQVTMMFWYRQQPGQSLTLIATANQGSEATYESGFVIDKFPISRPNLTFSTLTVSNMSPEDSSIYLCSVEVRLNTEAFFGQGTRLTVV.